This is a list of T cell receptor beta chains from one sample in a study of T cells in Graves' hyperthyroidism and ophthalmopathy. MiXCR was run by TCRdb on the multiplex PCR reads, yielding one entry per CDR3 protein. Of about 250,000 distinct CDR3 sequences listed, 13% to 15% are singletons. The sample taken for sequencing was blood. Source of these receptors: a woman between 45 and 65 years old with Graves' hyperthyroidism that later progressed to Graves' ophthalmopathy. Each CDR3 is given with its conserved first and last residue. The order of the fields is V gene, D gene, J gene, CDR3 protein. The D gene is left open where the match is weak.

TRBV20-1	-	TRBJ2-3	CSARDSKGVGRLSTDTQYF
TRBV7-2	TRBD2	TRBJ2-7	CASSSSGTSGFRAYEQYF
TRBV12-3/TRBV12-4	TRBD2	TRBJ2-7	CASSLTPLAGLPYEQYF
TRBV30	-	TRBJ2-2	CAALGRTGELFF
TRBV11-2	TRBD1	TRBJ1-2	CASSLGAGGIYGYTF
TRBV4-1	-	TRBJ2-6	CASSQGDAGTAGANVLTF
TRBV28	-	TRBJ2-7	CASTPGGPRRYEQYF
TRBV11-2	-	TRBJ2-1	CASSSEYGSNEQFF
TRBV5-1	-	TRBJ2-7	CASSLAWRGYEQYF
TRBV4-2	TRBD2	TRBJ2-1	CASSQEPSGSYNEQFF
TRBV18	TRBD1	TRBJ1-4	CASSRDRGRQLFF
TRBV27	-	TRBJ2-1	CASSPGGRGGHNEQFF
TRBV27	-	TRBJ2-2	CASSPGDRTGELFF
TRBV11-3	TRBD1	TRBJ2-6	CASSSSRQGRPGANVLTF
TRBV5-1	-	TRBJ2-1	CASSLADEVNEQFF
TRBV6-1	-	TRBJ1-2	CASSLAGSPNYGYTF
TRBV6-1	TRBD1	TRBJ2-3	CASSLQGATSDTQYF
TRBV29-1	-	TRBJ2-7	CSVEDRSRGTFEQYF
TRBV2	-	TRBJ1-1	CASWDIVMNTEAFF
TRBV18	-	TRBJ1-1	CASSPRAGEAFF
TRBV30	-	TRBJ1-3	CAWSLWRGTIYF
TRBV4-2	-	TRBJ2-3	CASSQDGVTDGTDTQYF
TRBV20-1	-	TRBJ2-5	CSARGAGARETQYF
TRBV7-9	-	TRBJ1-1	CASSPVGGTEAFF
TRBV20-1	TRBD1	TRBJ2-1	CSAPRQGDEQFF
TRBV6-5	-	TRBJ1-2	CASSYGTGLGVRGYTF
TRBV28	-	TRBJ2-7	CATALSEQYF
TRBV25-1	TRBD1	TRBJ2-7	CASSLGTVTYEQYF
TRBV14	-	TRBJ1-6	CASGVGYNSPLHF
TRBV10-3	TRBD1	TRBJ1-1	CAIRGPDRGQNTEAFF
TRBV5-1	-	TRBJ2-4	CASSTLLAGFGNIQYF
TRBV7-9	-	TRBJ2-4	CASSPVLGINIQYF
TRBV20-1	-	TRBJ2-7	CSKVGTGTYEQYF
TRBV12-5	TRBD1	TRBJ2-7	CARGTEPYEQYF
TRBV7-3	-	TRBJ2-3	CASSLMGPDTQYF
TRBV27	-	TRBJ1-5	CASSRHDPQQPQHF
TRBV11-2	-	TRBJ1-1	CASSPLKKTEAFF
TRBV5-1	TRBD1	TRBJ2-1	CASSLRGQGLYNEQFF
TRBV5-1	-	TRBJ1-5	CASSLIRRSGEGRTQPQHF
TRBV20-1	-	TRBJ2-3	CSARLVEGLQYF
TRBV15	-	TRBJ2-1	CATSRDIVQGNEQFF